The clone carrying this T cell receptor beta chain has just a few counts. Sequencing was performed with immunoSEQ multiplex PCR; in TCRdb, only in-frame clones are kept and a portion is missing. The sample lists about 83,000 clones, around 92% seen once, with 15% to 18% in the top ten. This CDR3 has 16 amino acids. The record originates from a study of control samples from healthy donors and cancer patients. The specimen sequenced was blood. The chain links TRBV21-1 to TRBJ2-2; TRBD1, the table's D call, lacks a check against the DNA. TRBV21-1 is assigned pseudogene status. The TCR comes from a young man in good health. The CDR3 coding sequence is TGTGCCAGCGGGAGAGGACAGGGGAGGGACACCGGGGAGCTGTTTTTT. This gives the protein CASGRGQGRDTGELFF.